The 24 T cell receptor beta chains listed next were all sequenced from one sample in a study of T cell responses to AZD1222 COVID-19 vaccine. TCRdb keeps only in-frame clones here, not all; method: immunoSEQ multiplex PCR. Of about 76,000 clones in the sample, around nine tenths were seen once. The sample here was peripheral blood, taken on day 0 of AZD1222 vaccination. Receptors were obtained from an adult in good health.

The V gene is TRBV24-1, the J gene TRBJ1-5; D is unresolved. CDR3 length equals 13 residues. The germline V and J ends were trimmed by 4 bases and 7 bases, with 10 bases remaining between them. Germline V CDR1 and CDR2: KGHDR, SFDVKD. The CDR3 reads CATSDSLSQPQHF. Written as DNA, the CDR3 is TGTGCCACCAGTGACTCCCTTTCCCAGCCCCAGCATTTT.

The CDR3: CSARGSYEQFF. The CDR3 coding sequence is TGCAGTGCTAGAGGGTCATATGAGCAGTTCTTC. The V and J genes are TRBV20-1 and TRBJ2-1; no definite D call. The CDR3 has 11 residues. The germline gives CDR1 DFQATT, CDR2 SNEGSKA (reference sequence). V was cut by 1 base and J by 8 bases, with 6 bases left in between.

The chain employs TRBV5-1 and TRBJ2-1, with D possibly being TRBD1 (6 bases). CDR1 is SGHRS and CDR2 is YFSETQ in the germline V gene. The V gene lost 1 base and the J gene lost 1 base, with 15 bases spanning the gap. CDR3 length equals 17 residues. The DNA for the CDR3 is TGCGCCAGCAGCTTGAGTCCCGGACAGCAGTCCTACAATGAGCAGTTCTTC. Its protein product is CASSLSPGQQSYNEQFF.

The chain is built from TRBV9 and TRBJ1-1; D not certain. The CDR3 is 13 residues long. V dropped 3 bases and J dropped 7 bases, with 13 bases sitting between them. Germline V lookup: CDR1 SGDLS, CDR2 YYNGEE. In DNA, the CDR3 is TGTGCCAGCAGCGGCCGGGCGAGGGATGAAGCTTTCTTT. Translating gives CASSGRARDEAFF.

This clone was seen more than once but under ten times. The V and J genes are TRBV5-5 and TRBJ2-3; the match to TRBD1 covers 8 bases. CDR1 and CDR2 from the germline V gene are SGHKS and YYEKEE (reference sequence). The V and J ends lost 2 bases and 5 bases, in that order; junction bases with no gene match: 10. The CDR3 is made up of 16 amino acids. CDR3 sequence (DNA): TGTGCCAGCAGCTTCCACCGGGACAGGAAAATAGATACGCAGTATTTT. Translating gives CASSFHRDRKIDTQYF.

Here the CDR3 DNA reads TGCGCCAGCAGCCAGCAGGGGAGGGAAAAACTGTTTTTT. This encodes CASSQQGREKLFF. The V and J genes are TRBV4-1 and TRBJ1-4; perhaps TRBD1 as D (6 bases). Trimming took off 3 bases at V and 8 bases at J, with 10 bases between the two ends. Germline CDR1 and CDR2: MGHRA and YSYEKL. This CDR3 is built from 13 residues.

This chain's CDR3 is CAWSGVAADTQYF. CDR3 sequence (DNA): TGTGCCTGGAGTGGGGTCGCGGCAGATACGCAGTATTTT. This sequence joins TRBV30 and TRBJ2-3; D ambiguous. V gave up 1 base and J gave up 4 bases, with 9 bases separating them. There are 13 residues in the CDR3. Germline CDR1 and CDR2: GTSNPN and SVGIG (reference sequence).

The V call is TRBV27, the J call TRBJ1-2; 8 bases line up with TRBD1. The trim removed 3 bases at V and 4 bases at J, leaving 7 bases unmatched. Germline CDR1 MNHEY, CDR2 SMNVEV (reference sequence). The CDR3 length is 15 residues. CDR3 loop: CASSLSGQGLYGYTF. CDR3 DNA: TGTGCCAGCAGTTTGTCCGGACAGGGTCTCTATGGCTACACCTTC.

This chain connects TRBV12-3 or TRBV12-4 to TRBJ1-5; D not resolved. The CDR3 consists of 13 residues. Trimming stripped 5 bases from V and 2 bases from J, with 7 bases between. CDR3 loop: CASSGSGNQPQHF. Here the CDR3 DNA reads TGTGCCAGCAGTGGGAGTGGCAATCAGCCCCAGCATTTT.

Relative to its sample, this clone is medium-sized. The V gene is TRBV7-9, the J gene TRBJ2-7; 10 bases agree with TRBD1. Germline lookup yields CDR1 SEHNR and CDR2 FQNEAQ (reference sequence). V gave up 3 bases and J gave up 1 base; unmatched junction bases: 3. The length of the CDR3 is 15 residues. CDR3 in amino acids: CASSFWTGGSYEQYF. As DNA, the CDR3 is TGTGCCAGCAGCTTCTGGACAGGGGGGTCCTACGAGCAGTACTTC.

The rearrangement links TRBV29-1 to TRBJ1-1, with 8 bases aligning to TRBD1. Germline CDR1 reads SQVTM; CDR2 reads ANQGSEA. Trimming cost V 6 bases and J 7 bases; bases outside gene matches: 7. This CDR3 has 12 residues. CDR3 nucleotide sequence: TGCAGCGTCCCGGACAGGGTTGGTGAAGCTTTCTTT. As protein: CSVPDRVGEAFF.

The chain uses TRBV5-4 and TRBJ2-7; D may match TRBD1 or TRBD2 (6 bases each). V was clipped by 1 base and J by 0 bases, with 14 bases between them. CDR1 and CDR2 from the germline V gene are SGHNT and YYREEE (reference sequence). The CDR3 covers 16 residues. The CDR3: CASSLSGAPNSYEQYF. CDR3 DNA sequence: TGTGCCAGCAGCTTGTCGGGGGCCCCAAACTCCTACGAGCAGTACTTC.

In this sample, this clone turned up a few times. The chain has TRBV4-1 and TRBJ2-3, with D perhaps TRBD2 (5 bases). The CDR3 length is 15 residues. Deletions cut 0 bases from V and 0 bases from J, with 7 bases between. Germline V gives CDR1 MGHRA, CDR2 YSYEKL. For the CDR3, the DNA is TGCGCCAGCAGCCAAGATCCGGGAAGCACAGATACGCAGTATTTT. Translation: CASSQDPGSTDTQYF.

The CDR3 nucleotides are TGTGCCAGCAGCCCATGGCAGGGCCTAGAGACCCAGTACTTC. Its protein is CASSPWQGLETQYF. The chain employs TRBV7-9 and TRBJ2-5, with D perhaps matching TRBD1 (5 bases). In germline, CDR1 is SEHNR, CDR2 FQNEAQ (reference sequence). The CDR3 covers 14 residues. The V end lost 5 bases, the J end lost 4 bases, and 14 bases lay between the germline ends. The full variable domain, with the rest looked up from reference TRBV7-9 and TRBJ2-5, is DTGVSQNPRHKITKRGQNVTFRCDPISEHNRLYWYRQTLGQGPEFLTYFQNEAQLEKSRLLSDRFSAERPKGSFSTLEIQRTEQGDSAMYLCASSPWQGLETQYFGPGTRLLVL.

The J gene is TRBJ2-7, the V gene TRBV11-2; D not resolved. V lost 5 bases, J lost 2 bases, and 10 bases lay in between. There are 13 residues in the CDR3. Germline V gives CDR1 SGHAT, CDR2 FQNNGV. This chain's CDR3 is CASSPDGTYEQYF. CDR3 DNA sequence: TGTGCCAGCAGCCCTGACGGAACCTACGAGCAGTACTTC.

The DNA for the CDR3 is TGTGCCAGCAGCTTAGCCAGGGTCAAGAGCTCCTACAATGAGCAGTTCTTC. This gives the protein CASSLARVKSSYNEQFF. The chain couples TRBV7-8 to TRBJ2-1; D is perhaps TRBD1 (5 bases). CDR1 and CDR2 (germline): SGHVS, FQNEAQ. The CDR3 runs 17 residues. Trimming removed 0 bases from V and 0 bases from J, with 12 bases in between.

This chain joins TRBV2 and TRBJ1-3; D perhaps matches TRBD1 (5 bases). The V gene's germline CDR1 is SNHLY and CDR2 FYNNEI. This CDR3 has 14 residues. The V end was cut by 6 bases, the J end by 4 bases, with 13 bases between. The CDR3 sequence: CASRRGVQGNTIYF. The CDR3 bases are TGTGCCAGCAGGCGAGGGGTTCAGGGAAACACCATATATTTT.

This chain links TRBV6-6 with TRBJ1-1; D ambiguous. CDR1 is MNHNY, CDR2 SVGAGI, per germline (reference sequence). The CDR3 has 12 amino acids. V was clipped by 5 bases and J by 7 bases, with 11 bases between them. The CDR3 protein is CASSRREGEAFF. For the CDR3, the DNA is TGTGCCAGCAGTCGGAGGGAGGGTGAAGCTTTCTTT.

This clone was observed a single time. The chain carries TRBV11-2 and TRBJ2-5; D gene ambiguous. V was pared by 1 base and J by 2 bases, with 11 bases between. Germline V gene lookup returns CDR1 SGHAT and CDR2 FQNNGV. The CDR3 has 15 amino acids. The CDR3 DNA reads TGTGCCAGCAGCTTAGTTTTAACGGATCAAGAGACCCAGTACTTC. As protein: CASSLVLTDQETQYF.

The CDR3 coding sequence is TGTGCCAGCAGTTACGGACAGGGGGCACCCCAAGAGACCCAGTACTTC. Encoded protein: CASSYGQGAPQETQYF. The chain carries TRBV6-2 or TRBV6-3 and TRBJ2-5; TRBD1 matches at 11 bases. Germline V lookup: CDR1 MNHEY, CDR2 SVGEGT. Trimming at V came to 2 bases and at J to 1 base, leaving 3 bases not matched to a gene. The CDR3 is 16 amino acids.

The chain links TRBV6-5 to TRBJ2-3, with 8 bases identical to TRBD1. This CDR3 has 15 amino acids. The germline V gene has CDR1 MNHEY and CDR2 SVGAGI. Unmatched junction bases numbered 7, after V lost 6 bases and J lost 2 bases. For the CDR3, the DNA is TGTGCCAGCAGGGGACAGGCCCTCACCACAGATACGCAGTATTTT. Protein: CASRGQALTTDTQYF.

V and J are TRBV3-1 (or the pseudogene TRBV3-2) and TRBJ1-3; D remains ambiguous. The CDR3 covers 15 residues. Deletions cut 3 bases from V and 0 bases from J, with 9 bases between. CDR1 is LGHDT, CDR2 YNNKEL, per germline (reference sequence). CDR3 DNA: TGTGCCAGCAGCCAGAGACGGGACTCTGGAAACACCATATATTTT. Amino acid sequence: CASSQRRDSGNTIYF.

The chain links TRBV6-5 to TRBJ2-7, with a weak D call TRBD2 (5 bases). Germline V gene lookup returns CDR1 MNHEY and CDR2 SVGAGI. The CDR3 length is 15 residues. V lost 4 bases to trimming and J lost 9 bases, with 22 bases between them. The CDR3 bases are TGTGCCAGCAGTTCCCGAAATCGGGGTGGTGCTTGGCAGTACTTC. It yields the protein CASSSRNRGGAWQYF.

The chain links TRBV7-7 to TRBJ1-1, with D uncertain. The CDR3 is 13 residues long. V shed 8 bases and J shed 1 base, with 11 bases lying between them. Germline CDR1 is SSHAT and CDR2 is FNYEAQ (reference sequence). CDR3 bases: TGTGCCAGCGGAAAGTCAGAGAACACTGAAGCTTTCTTT. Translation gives CASGKSENTEAFF.